What follows describes a single TCR beta chain. This record belongs to a study of blood T cell repertoires in COVID-19. Across the whole study: From the United States, Italy and Spain came samples of acute and convalescent COVID-19. Nucleic acid was either cDNA or gDNA, and it came from T cells, B-cell-depleted T cells, or PBMCs.

The CDR3 is 13 amino acids. V shed 6 bases and J shed 4 bases, with 10 bases lying between them. Per the germline V gene, CDR1 is MNHNY and CDR2 is SVGAGI (reference sequence). Per the authors' pipeline: Quantification of nucleated cells was approximated via reference gene primer amplification. Using immunoSEQ multiplex PCR, the repertoire was profiled, and TCRdb retains in-frame clones only, with some absent. D and trimming come from the DNA, and the V and J calls and clone size come from that table. The sample has fewer than 200,000 clones; 85% to 90% are singletons. The TCR originated in a man between 35 and 55 years old with active or convalescent COVID-19. Sequences were obtained from peripheral blood. The chain combines TRBV6-6 with TRBJ1-5; the D gene is possibly TRBD1 (5 bases). CDR3 region: CASSSNRNQPQHF. CDR3 DNA: TGTGCCAGCAGCTCAAACAGGAATCAGCCCCAGCATTTT.